This section outlines one T cell receptor (beta chain) sequence together with its context. It lacks a known antigen. No qualities accompany the bases; no much larger clone lies one base away. The record originates from a study of lymphopenia after photon versus proton radiotherapy (dated by TCRdb to between 2018 and 2020). Turning to the overall study: The immunological effects of photon versus proton radiation therapy were compared in patients with gastrointestinal tumors who developed high-grade lymphopenia. The cohort comprised roughly 20 patients with gastrointestinal tumors who received either photon or proton therapy and then developed lymphopenia. The goal of the study was to characterize the differences between the two radiation modalities in how they affect the immune system.

The library was obtained by the immunoSEQ multiplex PCR assay. T cell repertoires were profiled by deep sequencing of rearranged TCR beta loci, alongside multiparametric flow cytometry. Drawn from immuneACCESS, this table holds only the in-frame rearrangements with V and J called that TCRdb kept. Clones are partly lost; checked studies trace under half to an unresolved V gene and leave the rest unexplained. Counted in this sample were approximately 150,000 clones; 75% to 90% of them appeared once. The ten most abundant clones make up approximately 4.8% of the sample. The paper's findings and limits, for the study overall: Relative stability during treatment was observed in proton-treated patients, whereas loss of naive T cells and TCR diversity and gain of effector/memory populations were observed in photon-treated patients. Across the cohort, among patients who died, a greater drop in TCR diversity after the nadir was inversely correlated with overall survival time. The survival association was assessed only in patients who died, and better survival with proton therapy was presented by the authors as a possibility rather than a demonstrated result. After the lymphocyte count nadir, oligoclonal expansion, especially of CD8+ Temra cells, was observed in photon-treated repertoires, and the drop in diversity was driven by this expansion.

Sequencing used peripheral blood, obtained from a patient treated with photon-based radiotherapy. The receptor comes from a man between 50 and 59 years old with gastric cancer.

The CDR3 reads as follows: CAWSVTSLTGIDQPQHF. The sequence in DNA is TGTGCCTGGAGTGTAACGTCTCTGACAGGGATAGATCAGCCCCAGCATTTT. The chain is assembled from TRBV30 and TRBJ1-5; the junction holds 7 bases that match TRBD1. Trimming leaves V shorter by 0 bases and J shorter by 5 bases, with the junction holding 13 bases beyond the gene matches. The CDR3 holds 17 amino acids from the cysteine to the phenylalanine. This entry keeps only the CDR3 DNA: 51 bases, framed from base 1. The CDR1 and CDR2 encoded by the germline V gene (reference sequence) are GTSNPN and SVGIG.